The present T cell receptor (beta chain) was sequenced within a study of shared clonotypes between healthy human individuals. Overall study: CD4 naive and CD4 memory each took three plates per donor, while CD8 naive took two and CD8 memory one.

This clone was recorded once. DNA at about 190 ng, around 30,000 T cell genomes, went into sorted-subset replicate PCRs. As originally analysed: Filtering of immunoSEQ junctional sequences could not match full-length read filtering. Some clones are missing from TCRdb's copy, which holds only in-frame ones; the method was immunoSEQ multiplex PCR. The V and J calls and clone size are taken from that table; D and trimming were inferred from the DNA. The data show approximately 2.5 million clones, 93% seen once. This receptor was taken from a man between 18 and 35 years old in good health. Some clones in this sample may be carry-over from other donors' samples. Sequencing used naive CD4+ T cells from PBMCs. Specified subset: CD45RA+ positively selected.

The CDR3 DNA reads as TGTGCCAGCAGCGCCGGAGGACGGTCCTTCACAGATACGCAGTATTTT. This encodes CASSAGGRSFTDTQYF. The chain uses TRBV9 and TRBJ2-3; a possible D gene is TRBD2 (5 bases). The germline gives CDR1 SGDLS, CDR2 YYNGEE. Trimming took off 3 bases at V and 2 bases at J, with 16 bases between the two ends. This CDR3 is 16 amino acids long.